A selection of T cell receptor beta chains follows, all from one sample in a study of Graves' ophthalmopathy and Graves' hyperthyroidism. From the multiplex PCR reads, TCRdb called clonotypes with MiXCR, one entry per CDR3 protein. The table has over a million distinct CDR3 sequences, around a third seen once. Sequencing was carried out using peripheral blood or thyroid tissue (not recorded which). These receptors all come from an adult man with Graves' hyperthyroidism. Each CDR3 is given with its conserved first and last residue. D genes are given only for firm matches. Part of the rows lack a size; the others show once, few, many or a class for expanded clones.

D	V	size	J	DNA	CDR3
.	TRBV2	.	TRBJ2-6	TGTGCCAGCAGGGCAGGATCCCGAGGGGCCAACGTCCTGACTTTC	CASRAGSRGANVLTF
.	TRBV12-3/TRBV12-4	many	TRBJ1-5	TGTGCCAGCAGTGGGCCAGGGTTGGGTCAGCCCCAGCATTTT	CASSGPGLGQPQHF
TRBD2	TRBV15	.	TRBJ2-3	TGTGCCACCAGCAGAGGGACTAGCGGATTCACAGATACGCAGTATTTT	CATSRGTSGFTDTQYF
.	TRBV10-2	.	TRBJ1-4	TGCGCCAGCAGCCGGTGGGCTAATGAAAAACTGTTTTTT	CASSRWANEKLFF
TRBD1	TRBV12-3/TRBV12-4	many	TRBJ1-2	TGTGCCAGCAGTCCCAGGACAGGGGCGCCCTATGGCTACACCTTC	CASSPRTGAPYGYTF
TRBD1	TRBV7-8	.	TRBJ1-5	TGTGCCAGCAGCCAGGGACAGGGGGCTAAGCCCCAGCATTTT	CASSQGQGAKPQHF
TRBD2	TRBV11-2	.	TRBJ2-2	TGTGCCAGCAGCTTAGATAACCAGCGGGAGCAGTTTTTT	CASSLDNQREQFF
.	TRBV9	many	TRBJ2-7	TGTGCCAGCAGCGTAGAACAAGGTGGTTGGCAGTACTTC	CASSVEQGGWQYF
TRBD2	TRBV12-3/TRBV12-4	many	TRBJ2-5	TGTGCCAGCAGTTTGAGCGGGGTGGGGGAGACCCAGTACTTC	CASSLSGVGETQYF
.	TRBV25-1	.	TRBJ1-3	TGTGCCAGCAGTTGGGGATCCACCATATATTTT	CASSWGSTIYF
.	TRBV29-1	.	TRBJ2-2	TGCAGCTTGAACACCGGGGAGCTGTTTTTT	CSLNTGELFF
.	TRBV7-2	few	TRBJ1-6	TGTGCCAGCAGCCTACAGGCAGGGGATGGGTCACCCCTCCACTTT	CASSLQAGDGSPLHF
.	TRBV15	.	TRBJ2-1	TGTGCCACCAGCCGGAGGGGCGGTTCCAAGAATGAGCAGTTCTTC	CATSRRGGSKNEQFF
.	TRBV9	many	TRBJ1-1	TGTGCCAGCAGCCCTATTGGGGGGGCAACTGAAGCTTTCTTT	CASSPIGGATEAFF
.	TRBV12-3/TRBV12-4	few	TRBJ1-2	TGTGCCAGTCACGGGACATTCAACTATGGCTACACCTTC	CASHGTFNYGYTF
.	TRBV12-3/TRBV12-4	many	TRBJ2-7	TGTGCCAGCAGTCTCTCAGGGGATGTCGAGCAGTACTTC	CASSLSGDVEQYF
.	TRBV7-8	.	TRBJ2-2	TGTGCCTGCAAACGGAGCGGATACACCGGGGAGCTGTTTTTT	CACKRSGYTGELFF